A selection of T cell receptor beta chains follows, all from one sample in a study of cytotoxic CD8 clonotypes in ibrutinib-treated CLL. The method was immunoSEQ multiplex PCR; TCRdb's version includes in-frame clones alone and lacks a portion of them. The profile shows 150,000 or so clones, around 84% of them singletons. The specimen was PBMCs, collected after 12 months of ibrutinib treatment. All receptors derive from a human donor with chronic lymphocytic leukemia. CDR3s include the opening cysteine and the closing phenylalanine or tryptophan. The order of the fields is V gene, clone size, D gene, J gene, CDR3 DNA, CDR3 protein. A D gene is named only where the DNA matches it firmly. Size is omitted from some rows. Given values are once, few, many or a class for expanded clones.

TRBV4-1,once,TRBD2,TRBJ2-2,TGCGCCAGCAGCCAAGGATTAGCGGGGGCAAACACCGGGGAGCTGTTTTTT,CASSQGLAGANTGELFF
TRBV7-8,-,-,TRBJ2-5,TGTGCCAGCAGCTTAGGTGTTGGGGCCCACCCCGTGGAGACCCAGTACTTC,CASSLGVGAHPVETQYF
TRBV30,-,-,TRBJ1-1,TGTGCCTGGAGTGCTCTGAGAACCGGGGCCAGGGGTAAAGCTTTCTTT,CAWSALRTGARGKAFF
TRBV5-1,once,-,TRBJ1-4,TGCGCCAGCGCCTCAACGGGACTGCGGGGGGAAAAACTGTTTTTT,CASASTGLRGEKLFF
TRBV11-2,-,-,TRBJ2-5,TGTGCCAGCAGCTTACAGGGGAGTGAGACCCAGTACTTC,CASSLQGSETQYF
TRBV2,-,-,TRBJ1-6,TGTGCCAGCAGTGATCTGGGTTCCTATAATTCACCCCTCCACTTT,CASSDLGSYNSPLHF
TRBV28,-,-,TRBJ2-3,TGTGCCAGCAGGAGGGCCGGGGTGGATACGCAGTATTTT,CASRRAGVDTQYF
TRBV6-6,-,-,TRBJ2-7,TGTGCCACTTCGGACAGGCGGGGGACTTACGAGCAGTACTTC,CATSDRRGTYEQYF
TRBV11-3,-,-,TRBJ2-2,TGTGCCAGCAGCTTCTACGCCGGGGAGCTGTTTTTT,CASSFYAGELFF
TRBV19,-,TRBD2,TRBJ2-2,TGTGCCAGTAGTACCGTCGGACTAGCGGGAATGAACACCGGGGAGCTGTTTTTT,CASSTVGLAGMNTGELFF
TRBV2,-,TRBD1,TRBJ2-7,TGTGCCAGCAGAGGGGACAGGGACCCCTACGAGCAGTACTTC,CASRGDRDPYEQYF
TRBV2,-,-,TRBJ2-5,TGTGCCAGCAGTGAACTAGCGCAGACCCAGTACTTC,CASSELAQTQYF
TRBV7-3,-,TRBD1,TRBJ1-2,TGTGCCAGCAGCACCCACAGGGGGCGGGACTATGGCTACACCTTC,CASSTHRGRDYGYTF
TRBV7-2,-,-,TRBJ2-5,TGTGCCAGCAGCTTAAGTGAGACCCAGTACTTC,CASSLSETQYF
TRBV9,few,-,TRBJ2-3,TGTGCCAGCAGGGGAGGGGGAGCCGCAGATACGCAGTATTTT,CASRGGGAADTQYF
TRBV7-2,-,-,TRBJ1-6,TGTGCCAGCAGCTTAGGCCGGGGGACCTATAATTCACCCCTCCACTTT,CASSLGRGTYNSPLHF
TRBV28,-,-,TRBJ2-7,TGTGCCAGCACCTCAGGGGCCTACGAGCAGTACTTC,CASTSGAYEQYF
TRBV19,-,TRBD1,TRBJ2-3,TGTGCCAGTAGTTTTCAGGGGGCAGATACGCAGTATTTT,CASSFQGADTQYF
TRBV5-1,once,-,TRBJ2-1,TGCGCCAGCAGTGTGGCTTCCAGGAATGAGCAGTTCTTC,CASSVASRNEQFF
TRBV18,-,TRBD1,TRBJ2-3,TGTGCCAGCTCTCCACGACAGGGCGGAACTAGCACAGATACGCAGTATTTT,CASSPRQGGTSTDTQYF
TRBV7-2,-,TRBD2,TRBJ2-3,TGTGCCAGCAGCGAAACTAGCGGGGGGGTCACAGATACGCAGTATTTT,CASSETSGGVTDTQYF
TRBV28,few,-,TRBJ1-1,TGTGCCAGCAGTTTCACCGGGGGCGAAGCTTTCTTT,CASSFTGGEAFF
TRBV12-5,-,TRBD2,TRBJ2-1,TGTGCTAGTGGTTACAGCGGGGGGGCCAATGAGCAGTTCTTC,CASGYSGGANEQFF
TRBV19,many,-,TRBJ1-5,TGTGCCAGTAGTTACCGGGACAGCAATCAGCCCCAGCATTTT,CASSYRDSNQPQHF
TRBV6-1,-,-,TRBJ1-1,TGTGCCAGCAGTGAAGCGCGCGGGGCCGGAGCTTTCTTT,CASSEARGAGAFF
TRBV6-1,-,-,TRBJ1-1,TGTGCCACCCGCTTGGGGGGGACGAACACTGAAGCTTTCTTT,CATRLGGTNTEAFF
TRBV7-9,-,-,TRBJ2-7,TGTGCCAGCACCGGAAGGTACACCACCTACGAGCAGTACTTC,CASTGRYTTYEQYF
TRBV6-1,once,-,TRBJ2-3,TGTGCCAGCAGTGATGGGGGAATCCATTGGGATACGCAGTATTTT,CASSDGGIHWDTQYF
TRBV7-2,-,TRBD1,TRBJ1-2,TGTGCCAGCAGCGCGGGAGGGCGGACAGGACCGGACACCTTC,CASSAGGRTGPDTF
TRBV11-3,-,-,TRBJ2-1,TGTGCCAGCAGCATCGAAACGGGGGACAATGAGCAGTTCTTC,CASSIETGDNEQFF
TRBV4-3,-,-,TRBJ2-1,TGCGCCAGCAGCCAAGGGGGCTGGGGCTACAATGAGCAGTTCTTC,CASSQGGWGYNEQFF
TRBV14,-,-,TRBJ1-3,TGTGCCAGCAGCCAAGCCAGGTTCTCTGGAAACACCATATATTTT,CASSQARFSGNTIYF
TRBV4-3,once,-,TRBJ1-2,TGCGCCAGCAGCCTCCACCCTACAGGCTATGGCTACACCTTC,CASSLHPTGYGYTF
TRBV19,-,-,TRBJ2-7,TGTGCCAGTAGCAGGGGCGTTTTCTACGAGCAGTACTTC,CASSRGVFYEQYF
TRBV4-1,-,-,TRBJ1-1,TGCGCCAGCCGCGGACCTTTGAAGGACACTGAAGCTTTCTTT,CASRGPLKDTEAFF
TRBV7-9,once,-,TRBJ2-5,TGTGCCAGCAGCTCAGCAGGGACGGCGCGGGAGACCCAGTACTTC,CASSSAGTARETQYF
TRBV14,-,-,TRBJ2-5,TGTGCCAGCAGCTACCTTATTGATGGGACCCAGTACTTC,CASSYLIDGTQYF
TRBV6-4,-,-,TRBJ2-7,TGTGCCAGCAGTGACTCTTGCGGTCAGAAGGACGAGCAGTACTTC,CASSDSCGQKDEQYF
TRBV6-6,once,-,TRBJ1-3,TGTGCCAGCAGTCGTCGACAGGAGGGAAACACCATATATTTT,CASSRRQEGNTIYF
TRBV30,once,TRBD1,TRBJ1-1,TGTGCCTGGAGACTTACAAACAGGGGGCGTAACACTGAAGCTTTCTTT,CAWRLTNRGRNTEAFF
TRBV28,few,TRBD1,TRBJ1-4,TGTGCCAGCAGTTTCCGGACAGGTGGGGAAAAACTGTTTTTT,CASSFRTGGEKLFF
TRBV28,once,-,TRBJ1-5,TGTGCCAGCAGTGAAAAAAGCAAGCCCCAGCATTTT,CASSEKSKPQHF
TRBV9,-,-,TRBJ1-6,TGTGCCAGCAGCGTAGGTCCCCCCCTCCACTTT,CASSVGPPLHF
TRBV28,-,TRBD1,TRBJ1-5,TGTGCCAGCAGTTCGGGACAGCAAGGCAATCAGCCCCAGCATTTT,CASSSGQQGNQPQHF
TRBV7-2,-,TRBD2,TRBJ2-3,TGTGCCAGCAGCTTAGCCAGCGGGGGATATTCCACAGATACGCAGTATTTT,CASSLASGGYSTDTQYF
TRBV19,few,-,TRBJ1-6,TGTGCCAGTAGTATGTTGGACAGTAGGAATTCACCCCTCCACTTT,CASSMLDSRNSPLHF
TRBV11-3,-,-,TRBJ2-1,TGTGCCAGCAGCTGGGAGGATGAGCAGTTCTTC,CASSWEDEQFF
TRBV16,-,-,TRBJ1-5,TGTGCCAGCAGCCAACCGGGTTTCAATCAGCCCCAGCATTTT,CASSQPGFNQPQHF
TRBV18,-,-,TRBJ2-3,TGTGCCAGCTCACCTGACAGGTCTAGCACAGATACGCAGTATTTT,CASSPDRSSTDTQYF
TRBV5-1,-,TRBD2,TRBJ2-7,TGCGCCAGCAGGCCCGGACTAGCGACCTACGAGCAGTACTTC,CASRPGLATYEQYF
TRBV28,-,TRBD1,TRBJ1-5,TGTGCCAGCAGGGCCGGGACAGTCAATCAGCCCCAGCATTTT,CASRAGTVNQPQHF
TRBV19,-,-,TRBJ1-2,TGTGCCAGTAGTACACTCTACCCGCGGGGCTATGGCTACACCTTC,CASSTLYPRGYGYTF
TRBV19,-,-,TRBJ1-6,TGTGCCAGTAATAGGGGTCCGAGCTCCTATAATTCACCCCTCCACTTT,CASNRGPSSYNSPLHF